The 26 T cell receptor beta chains reported below all come from one sample, sequenced in a study of T cell responses to AZD1222 COVID-19 vaccine. The method was immunoSEQ multiplex PCR; TCRdb's version includes in-frame clones alone and lacks a portion of them. The repertoire holds fewer than 200,000 clones, with approximately 90% as singletons. This material consisted of peripheral blood, taken 28 days after the second dose of the MenACWY control vaccine. All receptors come from an adult who received the MenACWY meningococcal vaccine as a control.

The chain uses TRBV6-5 and TRBJ1-2; a possible D gene is TRBD1 (6 bases). CDR1 is MNHEY, CDR2 SVGAGI, per germline. The CDR3 covers 13 residues. V shed 6 bases and J shed 2 bases, with 10 bases lying between them. This CDR3 is CASSATGNYGYTF. The DNA of the CDR3 is TGTGCCAGCAGCGCTACAGGGAACTATGGCTACACCTTC.

This chain joins TRBV5-1 and TRBJ2-7; 8 bases fit TRBD2. V was clipped by 0 bases and J by 5 bases; unmatched bases: 4. The CDR3 runs 14 residues. Germline lookup yields CDR1 SGHRS and CDR2 YFSETQ. CDR3: CASSLGSGTNEQYF. The CDR3 bases are TGCGCCAGCAGCTTGGGTAGCGGGACAAACGAGCAGTACTTC.

In DNA form, the CDR3 reads TGTGCCAGCAGCTTTGGAGGGTCGGCCACTGAAGCTTTCTTT. Amino acid sequence: CASSFGGSATEAFF. The chain is built from TRBV7-9 and TRBJ1-1; D is ambiguous. The length of the CDR3 is 14 residues. Germline CDR1 and CDR2: SEHNR and FQNEAQ (reference sequence). Deletions cut 3 bases from V and 4 bases from J, with 12 bases between.

The CDR3 DNA sequence: TGCAGCGTTGGGGGGACTAGCTTCTCCTCTGGGGCCAACGTCCTGACTTTC. Translating gives CSVGGTSFSSGANVLTF. The V call is TRBV29-1, the J call TRBJ2-6; 9 positions match TRBD2. V shed 4 bases, J shed 0 bases, and the junction held 7 bases outside the gene matches. Germline-derived CDR1 and CDR2 are SQVTM and ANQGSEA. This CDR3 has 17 residues.

This clone appeared a single time. This chain uses TRBV4-3 with TRBJ1-5, with 7 nucleotides matching TRBD1. The germline V gene encodes CDR1 LGHNA and CDR2 YSLEER. This CDR3 comprises 16 residues. Trimming at V came to 3 bases and at J to 1 base, leaving 6 bases not matched to a gene. CDR3 protein: CASSHPDRNSNQPQHF. As DNA, the CDR3 is TGCGCCAGCAGCCACCCGGACAGGAACAGCAATCAGCCCCAGCATTTT.

The count of this clone is one. V gene TRBV27 combines with J gene TRBJ2-1; 13 bases align to TRBD2. Trimming removed 3 bases from V and 13 bases from J; junction bases left unmatched: 15. The germline V gene encodes CDR1 MNHEY and CDR2 SMNVEV (reference sequence). The CDR3 is 17 amino acids. In nucleotides, the CDR3 is TGTGCCAGCAGTTTCGTCGCTTGGACTAGCGGGAGCAGGCCCCAGTTCTTC. Translating it yields CASSFVAWTSGSRPQFF.

The chain couples TRBV3-1 (or the pseudogene TRBV3-2) to TRBJ1-4, with D hard to call. CDR1 LGHDT and CDR2 YNNKEL come from the germline V gene (reference sequence). V lost 1 base and J lost 7, with 13 bases in between. The length of the CDR3 is 15 residues. In DNA form, the CDR3 reads TGTGCCAGCAGCCAAGCGGCAGTGGGGAGTGAAAAACTGTTTTTT. This translates into CASSQAAVGSEKLFF.

The rearrangement uses TRBV18 and TRBJ1-1, with D possibly matching TRBD1 (5 bases). The CDR3 contains 15 residues. Trimming cost V 3 bases and J 4 bases, with 15 bases left between them. The V gene's germline CDR1 is KGHSH and CDR2 LQKENI. DNA of the CDR3: TGTGCCAGCTCACCTGGGCCTGGGGCATCCACTGAAGCTTTCTTT. This encodes CASSPGPGASTEAFF.

V gene TRBV9 combines with J gene TRBJ2-1; D is undetermined. The CDR3 loop spans 15 amino acids. Trimming pared 0 bases from V and 5 bases from J, leaving 12 bases between. CDR1 SGDLS and CDR2 YYNGEE come from the germline V gene. The CDR3 DNA is TGTGCCAGCAGCGTAGACCGGCTCAGAAACAATGAGCAGTTCTTC. It specifies CASSVDRLRNNEQFF.

V usage is TRBV4-3 and J usage is TRBJ2-1, with D possibly matching TRBD1 (5 bases). Germline-derived CDR1 and CDR2 are LGHNA and YSLEER. This CDR3 region has 16 residues. V lost 0 bases, J lost 4 bases, and 13 bases lay in between. For the CDR3, the DNA is TGCGCCAGCAGCCAAGAGCTCGTTCAGGGTTACAATGAGCAGTTCTTC. Translation: CASSQELVQGYNEQFF.

The rearrangement uses TRBV5-6 and TRBJ2-1; D not resolved. The ends were cut back, 4 bases at V and 9 bases at J, with 8 bases in the middle. The germline CDR1 and CDR2 sequences are SGHDT and YYEEEE. CDR3 size: 11 residues. The CDR3 DNA reads TGTGCCAGCAGCAGGACCCCTGAGCAGTTCTTC. This encodes CASSRTPEQFF.

The V call is TRBV28, the J call TRBJ2-1; no definite D call. CDR1 is MDHEN and CDR2 is SYDVKM in the germline V gene. Trimming took 3 bases from V and 0 from J, leaving 6 bases between them. This CDR3 comprises 14 residues. The CDR3 protein is CASSFSSSYNEQFF. CDR3 bases: TGTGCCAGCAGTTTTTCTAGCTCCTACAATGAGCAGTTCTTC.

The CDR3, as DNA: TGCGCCAGCAGCCATGGGACAGGGGTCGGCGATACGCAGTATTTT. Protein product: CASSHGTGVGDTQYF. The rearrangement uses TRBV4-3 and TRBJ2-3; 10 bases align to TRBD1. The trim removed 3 bases at V and 6 bases at J, leaving 6 bases unmatched. There are 15 residues in the CDR3. Germline CDR1 is LGHNA and CDR2 is YSLEER.

The chain uses TRBV2 and TRBJ1-4; possibly TRBD1 for D (6 bases). CDR3 size: 13 residues. V was clipped by 9 bases and J by 4 bases, with 12 bases between them. Germline assignment: CDR1 SNHLY and CDR2 FYNNEI. CDR3 nucleotide sequence: TGTGCCAGTTCAGGGGCCTTTAATGAAAAACTGTTTTTT. Translation: CASSGAFNEKLFF.

The sample holds one count of this clone. The J gene is TRBJ1-3, the V gene TRBV9, with D unresolved. Trimming took 2 bases from V and 0 from J, leaving 9 bases between them. Germline assignment: CDR1 SGDLS and CDR2 YYNGEE. The CDR3 is made up of 15 amino acids. The CDR3 DNA sequence: TGTGCCAGCAGCGTGGGCGACTTCTCTGGAAACACCATATATTTT. Translation: CASSVGDFSGNTIYF.

This clone appeared once. The V gene is TRBV11-2, the J gene TRBJ1-6; D not resolved. This CDR3 is 17 amino acids long. Trimming removed 1 base from V and 0 bases from J, with 10 bases in between. From germline, CDR1 is SGHAT and CDR2 FQNNGV. CDR3 DNA sequence: TGTGCCAGCAGCTTAGCCGGGCAATCCTCCTATAATTCACCCCTCCACTTT. Translated: CASSLAGQSSYNSPLHF.

The chain combines TRBV4-2 with TRBJ2-3, with D possibly called TRBD1 or TRBD2 (5 bases each). With 6 bases removed from V and 5 bases from J, the gap between germline ends came to 21 bases. Germline V CDR1 and CDR2: LGHNA, YNFKEQ. This CDR3 contains 16 residues. The CDR3 is CASSYTGTEVIDTQYF. CDR3 in DNA: TGTGCCAGCAGTTACACCGGGACCGAGGTGATAGATACGCAGTATTTT.

V and J are TRBV24-1 and TRBJ1-2; D ambiguous. The CDR3 consists of 12 residues. Germline lookup yields CDR1 KGHDR and CDR2 SFDVKD. V was pared by 6 bases and J by 2 bases, with 6 bases between. The CDR3 here is CATSSGNYGYTF. The CDR3 DNA sequence: TGTGCCACCAGTTCCGGAAACTATGGCTACACCTTC.

The chain employs TRBV19 and TRBJ2-1; TRBD2 agrees at 7 bases. Trimming at V came to 7 bases and at J to 2 bases, leaving 11 bases not matched to a gene. This CDR3 spans 16 amino acids. The germline V gene has CDR1 LNHDA and CDR2 SQIVND (reference sequence). CDR3 DNA sequence: TGTGCCAGTATCCCACCCGGGACTACCGCCTACAATGAGCAGTTCTTC. This sequence encodes CASIPPGTTAYNEQFF.

The gene calls are TRBV7-2 and TRBJ1-3; no clear D. The CDR3 is 16 residues long. Germline CDR1 SGHTA, CDR2 FQGNSA. Trimming pared 1 base from V and 0 bases from J, leaving 10 bases between. The CDR3 is CASSLVGESSGNTIYF. The DNA of the CDR3 is TGTGCCAGCAGCTTAGTCGGGGAGAGCTCTGGAAACACCATATATTTT.

The J gene is TRBJ1-1, the V gene TRBV27; a weak D match, TRBD1 (5 bases). The CDR3 is 16 residues long. CDR1 and CDR2 (germline): MNHEY, SMNVEV (reference sequence). V gave up 0 bases and J gave up 4 bases, with 15 bases separating them. CDR3 bases: TGTGCCAGCAGTTTATCGTTTCTCAGGGTTTCCACTGAAGCTTTCTTT. Translation: CASSLSFLRVSTEAFF.

The rearrangement joins TRBV5-4 to TRBJ2-1; D perhaps matches TRBD2 (8 bases). The germline CDR1 and CDR2 sequences are SGHNT and YYREEE (reference sequence). The CDR3 is made up of 15 amino acids. V lost 4 bases and J lost 6, with 17 bases in between. CDR3 residues: CASSREGALRNEQFF. The CDR3, as DNA: TGTGCCAGCAGCCGGGAGGGGGCGTTACGCAATGAGCAGTTCTTC.

This chain links TRBV20-1 with TRBJ2-2; D uncertain. The germline gives CDR1 DFQATT, CDR2 SNEGSKA (reference sequence). Trimming removed 3 bases from V and 4 bases from J, with 9 bases in between. The length of the CDR3 is 13 residues. This CDR3 reads CSASTLGTGELFF. CDR3 DNA sequence: TGCAGTGCTAGTACTCTGGGCACCGGGGAGCTGTTTTTT.

The V call is TRBV9, the J call TRBJ1-1; D gene unclear. V was cut by 0 bases and J by 3 bases, with 6 bases left in between. Germline loops: CDR1 SGDLS, CDR2 YYNGEE. This CDR3 has 13 residues. The CDR3 spells CASSVAGDTEAFF. In nucleotides, the CDR3 is TGTGCCAGCAGCGTAGCTGGTGACACTGAAGCTTTCTTT. The full variable domain, rest sourced from reference TRBV9 and TRBJ1-1, is DSGVTQTPKHLITATGQRVTLRCSPRSGDLSVYWYQQSLDQGLQFLIQYYNGEERAKGNILERFSAQQFPDLHSELNLSSLELGDSALYFCASSVAGDTEAFFGQGTRLTVV.

A single count supports this clone. The V call is TRBV9, the J call TRBJ1-6, with unresolved D. The V and J ends lost 2 bases and 11 bases respectively, with 14 bases between them. CDR1 is SGDLS and CDR2 is YYNGEE in the germline V gene. The CDR3 is made up of 14 amino acids. The CDR3 DNA follows: TGTGCCAGCAGCGTCAAAGATGGGGAAACACCCCTCCACTTT. Translation gives CASSVKDGETPLHF.

V gene TRBV6-2 or TRBV6-3 combines with J gene TRBJ2-3, with D possibly matching TRBD2 (5 bases). V lost 6 bases to trimming and J lost 0 bases, with 13 bases between them. This CDR3 spans 15 amino acids. CDR1 and CDR2 from the germline V gene are MNHEY and SVGEGT. The CDR3 DNA reads TGTGCCAGCAGCCACCGGGATTCTAGCACAGATACGCAGTATTTT. This codes for CASSHRDSSTDTQYF.